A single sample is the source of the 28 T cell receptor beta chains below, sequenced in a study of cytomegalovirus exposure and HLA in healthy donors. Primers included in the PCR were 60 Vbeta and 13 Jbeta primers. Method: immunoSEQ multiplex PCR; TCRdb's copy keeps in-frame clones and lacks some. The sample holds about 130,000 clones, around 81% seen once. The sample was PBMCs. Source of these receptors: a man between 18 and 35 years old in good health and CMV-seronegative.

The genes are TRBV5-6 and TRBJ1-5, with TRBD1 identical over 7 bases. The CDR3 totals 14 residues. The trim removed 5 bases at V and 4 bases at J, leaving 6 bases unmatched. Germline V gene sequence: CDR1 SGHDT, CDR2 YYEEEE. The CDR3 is CASSGTVTNQPQHF. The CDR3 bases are TGTGCCAGCAGTGGGACAGTAACGAATCAGCCCCAGCATTTT. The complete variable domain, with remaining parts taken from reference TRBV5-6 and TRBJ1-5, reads DAGVTQSPTHLIKTRGQQVTLRCSPKSGHDTVSWYQQALGQGPQFIFQYYEEEERQRGNFPDRFSGHQFPNYSSELNVNALLLGDSALYLCASSGTVTNQPQHFGDGTRLSIL.

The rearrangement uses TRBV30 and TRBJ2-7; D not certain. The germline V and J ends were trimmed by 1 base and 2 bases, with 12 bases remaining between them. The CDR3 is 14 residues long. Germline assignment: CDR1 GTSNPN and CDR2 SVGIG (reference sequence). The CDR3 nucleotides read TGTGCCTGGAGTGCAGTTCTACTAACCTACGAGCAGTACTTC. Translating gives CAWSAVLLTYEQYF.

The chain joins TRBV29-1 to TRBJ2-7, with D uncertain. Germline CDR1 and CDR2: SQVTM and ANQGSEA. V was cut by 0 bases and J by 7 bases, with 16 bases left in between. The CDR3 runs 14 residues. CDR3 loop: CSVEDGFSYGEQYF. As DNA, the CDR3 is TGCAGCGTTGAAGATGGGTTTAGTTACGGGGAGCAGTACTTC.

As DNA, the CDR3 is TGTGCCAGCAGCTTAGTTTCAGGGTATAATGAAAAACTGTTTTTT. Its translation: CASSLVSGYNEKLFF. The V and J genes are TRBV7-9 and TRBJ1-4; D may be TRBD1 (5 bases). V lost 1 base, J lost 4 bases, and 10 bases lay in between. The CDR3 is 15 amino acids. Germline V gene data show CDR1 as SEHNR and CDR2 as FQNEAQ (reference sequence).

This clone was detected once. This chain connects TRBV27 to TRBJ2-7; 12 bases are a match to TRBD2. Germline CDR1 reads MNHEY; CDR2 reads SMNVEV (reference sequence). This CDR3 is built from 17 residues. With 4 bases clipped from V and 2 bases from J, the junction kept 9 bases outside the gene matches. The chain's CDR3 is CASSSTSRLAGAYEQYF. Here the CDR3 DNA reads TGTGCCAGCAGTTCCACGTCGCGACTAGCGGGGGCCTACGAGCAGTACTTC.

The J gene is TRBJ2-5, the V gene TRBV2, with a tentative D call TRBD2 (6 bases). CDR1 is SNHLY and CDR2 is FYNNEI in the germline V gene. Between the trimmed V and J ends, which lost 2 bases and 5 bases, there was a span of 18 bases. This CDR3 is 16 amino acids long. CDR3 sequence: CASSESETRTRETQYF. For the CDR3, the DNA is TGTGCCAGCAGTGAAAGTGAGACTAGAACACGTGAGACCCAGTACTTC.

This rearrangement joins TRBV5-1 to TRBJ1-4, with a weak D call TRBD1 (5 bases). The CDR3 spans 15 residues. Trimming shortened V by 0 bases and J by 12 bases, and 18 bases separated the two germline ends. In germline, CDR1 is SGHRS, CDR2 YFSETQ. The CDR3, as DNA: TGCGCCAGCAGCTTGGCCCCTGACAGCCTATATGAACTGTTTTTT. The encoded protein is CASSLAPDSLYELFF.

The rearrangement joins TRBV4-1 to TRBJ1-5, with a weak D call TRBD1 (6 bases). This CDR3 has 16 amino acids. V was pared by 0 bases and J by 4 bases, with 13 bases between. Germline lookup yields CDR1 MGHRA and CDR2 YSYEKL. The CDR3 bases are TGCGCCAGCAGCCAAGAGGGCCAGGGGTGGAATCAGCCCCAGCATTTT. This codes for CASSQEGQGWNQPQHF.

CDR3 loop: CAWTTGYGYTF. CDR3 bases: TGTGCCTGGACGACGGGCTATGGCTACACCTTC. The V and J genes are TRBV30 and TRBJ1-2; D uncertain. Germline CDR1 reads GTSNPN; CDR2 reads SVGIG (reference sequence). The germline V and J ends were trimmed by 4 bases and 4 bases, with 7 bases remaining between them. This CDR3 has 11 amino acids.

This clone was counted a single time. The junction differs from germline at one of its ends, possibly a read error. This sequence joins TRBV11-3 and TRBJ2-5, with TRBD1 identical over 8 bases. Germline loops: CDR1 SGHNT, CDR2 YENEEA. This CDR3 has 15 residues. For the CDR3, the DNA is TGTGCCAGCAGCTTAGGGACAGGGAATCAAGCGACCCAGTACTTC. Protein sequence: CASSLGTGNQATQYF.

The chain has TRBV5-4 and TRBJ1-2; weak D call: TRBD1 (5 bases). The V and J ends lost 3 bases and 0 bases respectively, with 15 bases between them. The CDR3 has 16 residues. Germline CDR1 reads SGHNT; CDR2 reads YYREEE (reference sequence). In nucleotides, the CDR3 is TGTGCCAGCAGCTACGCCGGGGGGGGAGCTAACTATGGCTACACCTTC. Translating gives CASSYAGGGANYGYTF.

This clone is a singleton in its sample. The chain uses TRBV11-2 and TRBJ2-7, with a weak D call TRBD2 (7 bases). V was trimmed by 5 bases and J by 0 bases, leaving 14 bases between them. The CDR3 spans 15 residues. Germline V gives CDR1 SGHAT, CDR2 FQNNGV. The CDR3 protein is CASSMRGGLSYEQYF. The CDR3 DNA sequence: TGTGCCAGCAGCATGAGGGGGGGACTCTCCTACGAGCAGTACTTC.

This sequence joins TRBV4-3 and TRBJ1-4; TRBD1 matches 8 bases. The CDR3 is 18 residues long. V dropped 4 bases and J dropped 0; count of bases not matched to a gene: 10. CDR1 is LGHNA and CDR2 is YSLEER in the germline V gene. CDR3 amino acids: CASSRSFRGPATNEKLFF. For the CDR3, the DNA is TGCGCCAGCAGCCGTTCTTTCAGGGGGCCTGCAACTAATGAAAAACTGTTTTTT.

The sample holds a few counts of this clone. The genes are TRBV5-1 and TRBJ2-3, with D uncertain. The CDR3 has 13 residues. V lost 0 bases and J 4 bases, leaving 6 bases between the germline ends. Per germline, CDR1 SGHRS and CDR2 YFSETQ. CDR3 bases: TGCGCCAGCAGCTTGGCCACTGCAGATACGCAGTATTTT. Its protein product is CASSLATADTQYF.

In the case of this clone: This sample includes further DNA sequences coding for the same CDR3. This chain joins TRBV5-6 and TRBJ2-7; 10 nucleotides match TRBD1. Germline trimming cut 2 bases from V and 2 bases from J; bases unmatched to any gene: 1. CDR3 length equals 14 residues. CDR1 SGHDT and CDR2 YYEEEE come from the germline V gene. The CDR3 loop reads CASSFGTGAYEQYF. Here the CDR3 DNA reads TGTGCCAGCAGCTTCGGGACAGGGGCCTACGAGCAGTACTTC.

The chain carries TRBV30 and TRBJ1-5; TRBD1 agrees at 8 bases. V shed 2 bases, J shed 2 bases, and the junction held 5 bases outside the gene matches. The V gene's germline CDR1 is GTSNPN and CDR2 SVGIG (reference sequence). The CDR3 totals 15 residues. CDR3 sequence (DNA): TGTGCCTGGAGTTGGACAGGGTTAGGCAATCAGCCCCAGCATTTT. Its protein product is CAWSWTGLGNQPQHF.

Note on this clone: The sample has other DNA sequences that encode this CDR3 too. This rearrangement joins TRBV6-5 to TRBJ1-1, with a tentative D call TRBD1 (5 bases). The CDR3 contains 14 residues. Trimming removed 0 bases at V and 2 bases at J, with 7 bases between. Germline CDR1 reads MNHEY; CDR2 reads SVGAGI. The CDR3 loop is CASSYSRGNTEAFF. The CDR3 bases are TGTGCCAGCAGTTACTCTAGGGGAAACACTGAAGCTTTCTTT.

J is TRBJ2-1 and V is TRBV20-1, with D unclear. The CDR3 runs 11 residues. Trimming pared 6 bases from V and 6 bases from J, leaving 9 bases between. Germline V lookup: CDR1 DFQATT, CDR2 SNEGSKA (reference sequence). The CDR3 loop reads CSAVPLNEQFF. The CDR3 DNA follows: TGCAGTGCCGTCCCCCTCAATGAGCAGTTCTTC.

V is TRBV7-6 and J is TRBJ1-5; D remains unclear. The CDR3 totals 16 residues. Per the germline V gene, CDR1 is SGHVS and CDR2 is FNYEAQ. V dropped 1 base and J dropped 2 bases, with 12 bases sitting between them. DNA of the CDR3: TGTGCCAGCAGCTTAGATGAGGGAAGGGGCAATCAGCCCCAGCATTTT. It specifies CASSLDEGRGNQPQHF.

CDR3 nucleotide sequence: TGTGCCAGCAGCTTTTCTCCGGGACAAGGACTCTCCTACGAGCAGTACTTC. This gives the protein CASSFSPGQGLSYEQYF. The chain combines TRBV7-2 with TRBJ2-7; a weak D match, TRBD1 (6 bases). This CDR3 is 17 amino acids long. V dropped 3 bases and J dropped 0 bases, with 18 bases sitting between them. Germline-derived CDR1 and CDR2 are SGHTA and FQGNSA.

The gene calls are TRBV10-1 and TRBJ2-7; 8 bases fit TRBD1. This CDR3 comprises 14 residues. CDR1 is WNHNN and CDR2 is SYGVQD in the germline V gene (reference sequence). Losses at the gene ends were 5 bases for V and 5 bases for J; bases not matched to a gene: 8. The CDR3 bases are TGCGCCAGCAGTAGACAGGGGTTGAGGAACGAGCAGTACTTC. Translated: CASSRQGLRNEQYF.

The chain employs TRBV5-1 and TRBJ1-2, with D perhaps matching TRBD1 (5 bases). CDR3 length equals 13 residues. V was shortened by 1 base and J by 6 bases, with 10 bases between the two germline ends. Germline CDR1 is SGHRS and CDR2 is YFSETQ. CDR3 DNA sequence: TGCGCCAGCAGCTTGAATGGGGCAGATGGCTACACCTTC. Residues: CASSLNGADGYTF.

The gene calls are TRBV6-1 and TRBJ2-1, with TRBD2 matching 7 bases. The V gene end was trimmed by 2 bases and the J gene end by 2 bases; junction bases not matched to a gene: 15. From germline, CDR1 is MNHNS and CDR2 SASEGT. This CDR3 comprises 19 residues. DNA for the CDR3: TGTGCCAGCAGTGAAATGATGGTAAGGGAGGGACGGGCCTACAATGAGCAGTTCTTC. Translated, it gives CASSEMMVREGRAYNEQFF.

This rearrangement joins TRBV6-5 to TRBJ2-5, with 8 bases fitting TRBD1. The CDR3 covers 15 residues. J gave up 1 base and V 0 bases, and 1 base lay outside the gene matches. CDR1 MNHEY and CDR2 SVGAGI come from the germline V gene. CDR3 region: CASSYSTGVQETQYF. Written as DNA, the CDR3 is TGTGCCAGCAGTTACTCGACAGGGGTCCAAGAGACCCAGTACTTC.

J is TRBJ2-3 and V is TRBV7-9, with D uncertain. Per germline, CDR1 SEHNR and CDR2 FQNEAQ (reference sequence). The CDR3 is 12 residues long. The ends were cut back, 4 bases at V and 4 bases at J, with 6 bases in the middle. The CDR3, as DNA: TGTGCCAGCAGCTCTACCTCAGATACGCAGTATTTT. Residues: CASSSTSDTQYF.

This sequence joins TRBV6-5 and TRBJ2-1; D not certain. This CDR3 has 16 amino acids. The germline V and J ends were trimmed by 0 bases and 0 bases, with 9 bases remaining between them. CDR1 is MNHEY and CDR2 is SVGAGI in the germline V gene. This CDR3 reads CASSYSPSSSYNEQFF. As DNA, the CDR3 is TGTGCCAGCAGTTACTCGCCATCTAGCTCCTACAATGAGCAGTTCTTC.

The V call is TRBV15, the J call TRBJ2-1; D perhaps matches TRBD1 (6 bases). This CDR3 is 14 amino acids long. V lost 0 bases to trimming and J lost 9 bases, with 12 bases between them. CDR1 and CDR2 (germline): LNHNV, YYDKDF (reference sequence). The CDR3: CATSRDYRESEQFF. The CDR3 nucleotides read TGTGCCACCAGCAGAGACTACAGGGAAAGTGAGCAGTTCTTC.

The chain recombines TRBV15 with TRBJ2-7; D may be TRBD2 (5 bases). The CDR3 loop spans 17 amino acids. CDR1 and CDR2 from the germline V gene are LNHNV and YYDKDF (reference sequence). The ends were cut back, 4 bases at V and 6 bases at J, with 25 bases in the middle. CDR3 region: CATSKSLSGVGGPEQYF. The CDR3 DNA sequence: TGTGCCACCAGCAAATCATTGAGTGGAGTTGGAGGACCCGAGCAGTACTTC.